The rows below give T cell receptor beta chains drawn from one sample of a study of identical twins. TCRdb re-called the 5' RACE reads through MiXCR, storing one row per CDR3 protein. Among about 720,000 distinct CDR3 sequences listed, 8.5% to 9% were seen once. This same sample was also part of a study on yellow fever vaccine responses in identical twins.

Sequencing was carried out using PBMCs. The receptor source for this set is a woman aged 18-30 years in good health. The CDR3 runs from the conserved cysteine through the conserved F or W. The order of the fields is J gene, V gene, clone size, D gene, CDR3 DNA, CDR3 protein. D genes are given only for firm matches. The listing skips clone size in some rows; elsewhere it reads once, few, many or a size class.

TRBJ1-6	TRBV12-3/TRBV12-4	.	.	TGTGCCAGCAGTTTTGCGTCTTGGGCCCTCCACTTT	CASSFASWALHF
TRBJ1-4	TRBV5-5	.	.	.	CASNRDRDRGTKNCFF
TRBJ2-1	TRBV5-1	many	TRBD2	TGCGCCAGCAGCCGACTAGCGGGAGTCAATGAGCAGTTCTTC	CASSRLAGVNEQFF
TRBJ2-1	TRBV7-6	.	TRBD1	TGTGCCAGCAGCCGTACAGGGGGGATAGACAATGAGCAGTTCTTC	CASSRTGGIDNEQFF
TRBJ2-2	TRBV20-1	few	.	TGCAGTGCTAGATGGGTGGAGGGCGGGGAGCTGTTTTTT	CSARWVEGGELFF
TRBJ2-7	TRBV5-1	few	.	TGCGCCAGCAGCTTGTTTAGGACAGCCGCCTACGAGCAGTACTTC	CASSLFRTAAYEQYF
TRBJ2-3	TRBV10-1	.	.	TGCGCCAGCAGTGAGTCGAACCTCCGGTTCGTCGATACGCAGTATTTT	CASSESNLRFVDTQYF
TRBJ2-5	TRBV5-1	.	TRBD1	TGCGCCAGCAGCTTGGTGGACAGGGGAGAGGAGACCCAGTACTTC	CASSLVDRGEETQYF
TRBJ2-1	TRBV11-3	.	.	TGTGCCAGCAGCTTAAACGCGGGATCCTACAATGAGCAGTTCTTC	CASSLNAGSYNEQFF
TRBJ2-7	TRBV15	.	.	TGTGCCACCAGCAATGGCTTGCCGTTCGACGAGCAGTACTTC	CATSNGLPFDEQYF
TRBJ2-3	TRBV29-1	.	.	TGCAGCGTTGAAGATCTCACACGCACAGATACGCAGTATTTT	CSVEDLTRTDTQYF
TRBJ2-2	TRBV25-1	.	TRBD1	TGTGCCAGCAGTGGACGACAGGGCACCGGGGAGCTGTTTTTT	CASSGRQGTGELFF
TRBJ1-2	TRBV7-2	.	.	TGTGCCAGCAGCTTACTTACGGAGTACTATGGCTACACCTTC	CASSLLTEYYGYTF
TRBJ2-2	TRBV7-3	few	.	TGTGCCAGCAGCCTACAGCCGGACGGATCCGGGGAGCTGTTTTTT	CASSLQPDGSGELFF
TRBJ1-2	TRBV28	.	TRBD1	TGTGCCAGCAGTCTCACAGGGGCGTATGGCTACACCTTC	CASSLTGAYGYTF
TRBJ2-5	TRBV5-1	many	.	TGCGCCAGCAGCTTTAACCGGGCTGAAGAGACCCAGTACTTC	CASSFNRAEETQYF
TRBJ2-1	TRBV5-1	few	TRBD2	TGCGCCAGCAGATCACGACCTAGCGGGGCATACAATGAGCAGTTCTTC	CASRSRPSGAYNEQFF
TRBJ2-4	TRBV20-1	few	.	TGCAGTGCTCCTCTCAGCCCTCTAGCCAAAAACATTCAGTACTTC	CSAPLSPLAKNIQYF
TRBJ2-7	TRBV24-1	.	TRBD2	TGTGCCACCACGGGGCTAGCGGGAGACCCGAGCGACTACGAGCAGTACTTC	CATTGLAGDPSDYEQYF
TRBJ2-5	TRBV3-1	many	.	TGTGCCAGCAGCCTATCGACAGGATCCTTAATAGAGACCCAGTACTTC	CASSLSTGSLIETQYF
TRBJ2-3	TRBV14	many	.	TGTGCCAGCAGCCCTCGAGCGGGCAATACGCAGTATTTT	CASSPRAGNTQYF
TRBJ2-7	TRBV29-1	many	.	TGCAGCGTTGTGGGCAGCAGAGTCAGCTCCTACGAGCAGTACTTC	CSVVGSRVSSYEQYF
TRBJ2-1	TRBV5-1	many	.	TGCGCCAGCAGCTTGATACAGGTGGGGAATGAGCAGTTCTTC	CASSLIQVGNEQFF
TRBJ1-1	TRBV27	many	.	TGTGCCAGCAGTTCGGCACTACTAGGTCAGGGGAACACTGAAGCTTTCTTT	CASSSALLGQGNTEAFF
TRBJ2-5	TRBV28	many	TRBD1	TGTGCCAGCGGCTCGGGACAGGGGTCATCACCTTTCGGTACCCAGTACTTC	CASGSGQGSSPFGTQYF
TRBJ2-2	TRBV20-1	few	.	TGCAGTGCTAGGGGCCAGGGGGGCGAGTACGCCGGGGAGCTGTTTTTT	CSARGQGGEYAGELFF
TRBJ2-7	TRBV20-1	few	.	TGCAGTGCTAGAGACTTGTGGGAATCCTACGAGCAGTACTTC	CSARDLWESYEQYF
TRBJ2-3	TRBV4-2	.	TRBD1	TGTGCCAGCAGCCAGCTCCCGGGACAGAGGACCTGGGGGCTAACAGATACGCAGTATTTT	CASSQLPGQRTWGLTDTQYF
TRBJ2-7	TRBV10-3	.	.	TGTGCCATCAGTGATCGGGGGAGGTCTAGCAGTTACGAGCAGTACTTC	CAISDRGRSSSYEQYF
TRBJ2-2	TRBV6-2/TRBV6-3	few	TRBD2	TGTGCCAGCACCGGGGACTACTCGAACACCGGGGAGCTGTTTTTT	CASTGDYSNTGELFF
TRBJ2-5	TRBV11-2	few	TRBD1	TGTGCCAGCAGCAGCAGCGCCCCGGGACAGGTCGGAACCCAGTACTTC	CASSSSAPGQVGTQYF
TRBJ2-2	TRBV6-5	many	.	TGTGCCAGCAGTTACGCACGGTCCGGACCGGCCGGGGAGCTGTTTTTT	CASSYARSGPAGELFF
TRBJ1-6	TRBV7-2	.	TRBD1	TGTGCCAGCACCCGGGACAGACATTCACCCCTCCACTTT	CASTRDRHSPLHF
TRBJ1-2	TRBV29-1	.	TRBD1	TGCAGCGTTGACCCTACAGGGGGCTATGGCTACACCTTC	CSVDPTGGYGYTF
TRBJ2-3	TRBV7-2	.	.	TGTGCCAGCAGCTCCATAGCGGACCGCACAGATACGCAGTATTTT	CASSSIADRTDTQYF
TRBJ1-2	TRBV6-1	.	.	TGTGCCATTTCGAAGGGACCTCTCTATGGCTACACCTTC	CAISKGPLYGYTF
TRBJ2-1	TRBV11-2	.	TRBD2	TGTGCCAGCAGCTTAGGCGGGAGGGTCAATGAGCAGTTCTTC	CASSLGGRVNEQFF
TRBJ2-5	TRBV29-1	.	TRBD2	TGCAGCGTTGAAGGAGTTGGTAGCGGGGATTCCCAGTACTTC	CSVEGVGSGDSQYF
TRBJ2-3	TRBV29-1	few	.	TGCAGCGTTGGTAGGATGTGGGGGTTCACAGATACGCAGTATTTT	CSVGRMWGFTDTQYF
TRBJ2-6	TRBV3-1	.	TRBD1	TGTGCCAGCAGCCAAGAAATCCCAGGGGGCTCCGGGTCCGTCTCTGGGGCCAACGTCCTGACTTTC	CASSQEIPGGSGSVSGANVLTF
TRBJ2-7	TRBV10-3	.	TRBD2	TGTGCCATCAAAGCCCTAGCGGGATCCGAGCAGTACTTC	CAIKALAGSEQYF
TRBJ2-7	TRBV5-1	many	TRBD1	TGCGCCAGCAGCTTCGACAGGGGGCCATCCTACGAGCAGTACTTC	CASSFDRGPSYEQYF
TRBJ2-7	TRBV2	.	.	TGTGCCAGCAGTGTCTGGACCGATGAGCAGTACTTC	CASSVWTDEQYF
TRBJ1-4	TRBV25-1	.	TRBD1	TGTGCCAGCAGTGATCAGGGACAGCAGAATGAAAAACTGTTTTTT	CASSDQGQQNEKLFF
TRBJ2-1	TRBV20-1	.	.	TGCAGTGCTAGATCCGGCCCGACTCCTAATGAGCAGTTCTTC	CSARSGPTPNEQFF
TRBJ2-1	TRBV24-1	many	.	TGTGCCACCAGTGAGACAGGTCGGGAGCAGTTCTTC	CATSETGREQFF
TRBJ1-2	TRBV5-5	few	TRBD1	TGTGCCAGCAGCTTGGTGACAGGGGATAACTATGGCTACACCTTC	CASSLVTGDNYGYTF
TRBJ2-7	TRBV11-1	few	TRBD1	TGTGCCAGCAGCTTAGAGGGGCCCGGACAGGGGTCCGTCTCCTACGAGCAGTACTTC	CASSLEGPGQGSVSYEQYF
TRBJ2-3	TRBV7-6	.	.	TGTGCCAGCAGCTTAGCGGCCAGGGGGGACACGCAGTATTTT	CASSLAARGDTQYF
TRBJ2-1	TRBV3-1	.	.	TGTGCCAGCAGCCAAGAGACGTGGCTAGCTAATGAGCAGTTCTTC	CASSQETWLANEQFF